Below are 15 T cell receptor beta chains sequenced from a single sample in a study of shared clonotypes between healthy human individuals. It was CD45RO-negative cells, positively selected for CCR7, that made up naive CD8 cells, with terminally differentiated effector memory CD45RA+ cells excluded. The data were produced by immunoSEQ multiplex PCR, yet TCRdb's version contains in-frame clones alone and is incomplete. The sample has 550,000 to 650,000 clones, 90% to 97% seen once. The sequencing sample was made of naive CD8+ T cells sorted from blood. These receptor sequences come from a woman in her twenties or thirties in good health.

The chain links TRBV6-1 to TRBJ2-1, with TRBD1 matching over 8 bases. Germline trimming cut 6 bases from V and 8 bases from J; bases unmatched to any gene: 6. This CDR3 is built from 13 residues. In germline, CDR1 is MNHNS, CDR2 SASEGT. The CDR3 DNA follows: TGTGCCAGCAGAGAGGACAGGGCGGATGAGCAGTTCTTC. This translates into CASREDRADEQFF.

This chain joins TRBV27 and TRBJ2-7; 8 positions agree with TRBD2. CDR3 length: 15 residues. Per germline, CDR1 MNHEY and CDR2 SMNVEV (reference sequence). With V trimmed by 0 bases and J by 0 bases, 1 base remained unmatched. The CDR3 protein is CASSLSGLDSYEQYF. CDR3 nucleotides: TGTGCCAGCAGTTTATCGGGACTAGACTCCTACGAGCAGTACTTC.

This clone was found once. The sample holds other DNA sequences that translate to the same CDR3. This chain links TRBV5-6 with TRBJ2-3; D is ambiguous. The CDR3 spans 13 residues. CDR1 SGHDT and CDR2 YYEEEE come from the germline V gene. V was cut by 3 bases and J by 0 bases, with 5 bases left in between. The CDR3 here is CASSSGSTDTQYF. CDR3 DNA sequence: TGTGCCAGCAGCTCCGGGAGCACAGATACGCAGTATTTT. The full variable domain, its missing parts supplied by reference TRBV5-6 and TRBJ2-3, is DAGVTQSPTHLIKTRGQQVTLRCSPKSGHDTVSWYQQALGQGPQFIFQYYEEEERQRGNFPDRFSGHQFPNYSSELNVNALLLGDSALYLCASSSGSTDTQYFGPGTRLTVL.

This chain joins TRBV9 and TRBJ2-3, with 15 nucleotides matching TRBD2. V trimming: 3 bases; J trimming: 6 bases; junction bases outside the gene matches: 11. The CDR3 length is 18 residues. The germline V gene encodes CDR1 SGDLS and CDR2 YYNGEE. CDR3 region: CASSAESGTSGGWDTQYF. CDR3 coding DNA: TGTGCCAGCAGCGCCGAATCCGGGACTAGCGGGGGGTGGGATACGCAGTATTTT.

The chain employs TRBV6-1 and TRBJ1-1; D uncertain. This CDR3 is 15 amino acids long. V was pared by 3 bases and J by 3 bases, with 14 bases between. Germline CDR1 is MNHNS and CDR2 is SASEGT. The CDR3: CASSESGRRDTEAFF. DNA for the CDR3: TGTGCCAGCAGTGAGAGTGGCCGGAGAGACACTGAAGCTTTCTTT.

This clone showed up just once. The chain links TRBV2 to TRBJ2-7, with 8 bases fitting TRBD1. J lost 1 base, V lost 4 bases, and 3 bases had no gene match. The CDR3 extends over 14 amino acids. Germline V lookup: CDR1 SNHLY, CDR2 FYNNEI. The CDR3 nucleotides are TGTGCCAGCAGTGCCCGGGACAGGTCCTACGAGCAGTACTTC. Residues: CASSARDRSYEQYF. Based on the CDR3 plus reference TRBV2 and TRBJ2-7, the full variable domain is EPEVTQTPSHQVTQMGQEVILRCVPISNHLYFYWYRQILGQKVEFLVSFYNNEISEKSEIFDDQFSVERPDGSNFTLKIRSTKLEDSAMYFCASSARDRSYEQYFGPGTRLTVT.

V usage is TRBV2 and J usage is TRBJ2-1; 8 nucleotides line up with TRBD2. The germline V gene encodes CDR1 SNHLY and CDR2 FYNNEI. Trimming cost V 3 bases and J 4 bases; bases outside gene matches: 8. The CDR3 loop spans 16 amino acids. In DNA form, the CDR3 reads TGTGCCAGCAGTGACCCCCCTAGCGGGCCTTACAATGAGCAGTTCTTC. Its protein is CASSDPPSGPYNEQFF.

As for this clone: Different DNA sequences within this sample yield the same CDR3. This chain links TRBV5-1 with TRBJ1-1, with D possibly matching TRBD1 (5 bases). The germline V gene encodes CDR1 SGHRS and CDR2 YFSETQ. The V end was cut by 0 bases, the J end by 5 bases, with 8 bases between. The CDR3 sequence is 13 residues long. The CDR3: CASSLGAGTEAFF. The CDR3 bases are TGCGCCAGCAGCTTGGGGGCAGGGACTGAAGCTTTCTTT.

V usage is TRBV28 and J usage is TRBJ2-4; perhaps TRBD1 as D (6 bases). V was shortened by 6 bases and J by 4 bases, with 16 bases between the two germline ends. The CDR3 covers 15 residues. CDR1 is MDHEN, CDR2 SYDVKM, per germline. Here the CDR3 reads CASRGHGELKNIQYF. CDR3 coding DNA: TGTGCCAGCAGGGGACATGGCGAACTTAAAAACATTCAGTACTTC. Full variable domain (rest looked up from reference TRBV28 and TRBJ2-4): DVKVTQSSRYLVKRTGEKVFLECVQDMDHENMFWYRQDPGLGLRLIYFSYDVKMKEKGDIPEGYSVSREKKERFSLILESASTNQTSMYLCASRGHGELKNIQYFGAGTRLSVL.

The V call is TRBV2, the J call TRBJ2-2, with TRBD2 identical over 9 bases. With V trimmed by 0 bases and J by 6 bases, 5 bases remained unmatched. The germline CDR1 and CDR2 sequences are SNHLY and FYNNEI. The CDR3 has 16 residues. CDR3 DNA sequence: TGTGCCAGCAGTGAAGCGTCTAGCGGGGTCTCCGGGGAGCTGTTTTTT. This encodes CASSEASSGVSGELFF.

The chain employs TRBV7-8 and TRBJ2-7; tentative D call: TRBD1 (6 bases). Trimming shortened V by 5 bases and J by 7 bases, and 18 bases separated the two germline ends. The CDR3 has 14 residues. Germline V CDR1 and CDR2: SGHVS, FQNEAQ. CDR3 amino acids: CASSTRTEGLEQYF. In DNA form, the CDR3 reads TGTGCCAGCAGCACTCGGACAGAAGGTCTTGAGCAGTACTTC.

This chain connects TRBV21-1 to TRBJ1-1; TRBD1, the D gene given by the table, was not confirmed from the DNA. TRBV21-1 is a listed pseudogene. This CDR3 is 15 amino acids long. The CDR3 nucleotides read TGTGCCAGCGTCAACCAAGGGGTTAAGAACACTGAAGCTTTCTTT. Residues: CASVNQGVKNTEAFF.

The CDR3: CASSASLSEVSYEQYF. The DNA of the CDR3 is TGTGCCAGCAGTGCTTCCCTCAGCGAGGTATCCTACGAGCAGTACTTC. V usage is TRBV6-1 and J usage is TRBJ2-7; D is undetermined. V was shortened by 4 bases and J by 1 base, with 17 bases between the two germline ends. Per the germline V gene, CDR1 is MNHNS and CDR2 is SASEGT. The CDR3 is 16 residues long.

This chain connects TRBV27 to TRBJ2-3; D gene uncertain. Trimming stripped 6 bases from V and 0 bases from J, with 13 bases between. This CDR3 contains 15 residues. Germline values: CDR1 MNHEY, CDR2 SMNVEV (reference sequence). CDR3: CASSFLPTSTDTQYF. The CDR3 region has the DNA TGTGCCAGCAGCTTCCTGCCGACTAGCACAGATACGCAGTATTTT.

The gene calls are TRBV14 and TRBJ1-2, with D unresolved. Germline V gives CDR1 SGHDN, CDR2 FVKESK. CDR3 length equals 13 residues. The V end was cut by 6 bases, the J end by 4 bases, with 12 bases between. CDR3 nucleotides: TGTGCCAGCAGTCAGTTGGAGTTCTATGGCTACACCTTC. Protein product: CASSQLEFYGYTF.